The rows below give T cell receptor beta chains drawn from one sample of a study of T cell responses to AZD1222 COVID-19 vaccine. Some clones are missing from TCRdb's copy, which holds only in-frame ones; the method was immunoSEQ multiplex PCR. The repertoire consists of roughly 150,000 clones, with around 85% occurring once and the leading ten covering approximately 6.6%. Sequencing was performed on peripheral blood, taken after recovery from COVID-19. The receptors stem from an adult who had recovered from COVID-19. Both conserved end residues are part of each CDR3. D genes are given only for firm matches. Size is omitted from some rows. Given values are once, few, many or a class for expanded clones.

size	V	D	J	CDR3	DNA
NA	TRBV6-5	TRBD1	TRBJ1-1	CASQGAYTEAFF	TGTGCCTCTCAGGGGGCGTACACTGAAGCTTTCTTT
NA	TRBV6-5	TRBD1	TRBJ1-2	CASRPGQAPNYGYTF	TGTGCCAGCAGGCCGGGACAGGCGCCTAACTATGGCTACACCTTC
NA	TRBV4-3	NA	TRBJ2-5	CASSQEATETQYF	TGCGCCAGCAGCCAAGAAGCGACAGAGACCCAGTACTTC
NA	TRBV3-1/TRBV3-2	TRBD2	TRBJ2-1	CASSQQGPVRTSGGHTYNEQFF	TGTGCCAGCAGCCAACAGGGACCAGTTAGGACTAGCGGGGGCCATACTTACAATGAGCAGTTCTTC
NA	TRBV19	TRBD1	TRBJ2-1	CASSSDRASYNEQFF	TGTGCCAGTAGTTCAGACAGGGCATCCTACAATGAGCAGTTCTTC
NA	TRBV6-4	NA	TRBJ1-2	CASSELPGNYGYTF	TGTGCCAGCAGTGAGTTGCCAGGAAACTATGGCTACACCTTC
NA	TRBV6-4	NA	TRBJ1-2	CASSDSYTGADGYTF	TGTGCCAGCAGTGACTCGTATACAGGAGCGGATGGCTACACCTTC
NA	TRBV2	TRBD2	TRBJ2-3	CASNLAGVDTQYF	TGTGCCAGCAATCTGGCGGGAGTGGATACGCAGTATTTT
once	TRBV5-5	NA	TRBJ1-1	CASSFIPPFTEAFF	TGTGCCAGCAGCTTTATCCCTCCGTTCACTGAAGCTTTCTTT
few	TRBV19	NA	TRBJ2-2	CASSITLTNTGELFF	TGTGCCAGTAGTATTACACTCACGAACACCGGGGAGCTGTTTTTT
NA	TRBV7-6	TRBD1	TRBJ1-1	CASSSAGTGNTEAFF	TGTGCCAGCAGCTCCGCCGGGACAGGGAACACTGAAGCTTTCTTT
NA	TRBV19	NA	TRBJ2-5	CASSINRVGVTQYF	TGTGCCAGTAGTATCAACAGGGTCGGCGTGACCCAGTACTTC
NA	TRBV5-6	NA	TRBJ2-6	CASSPGRSGANVLTF	TGTGCCAGCAGCCCGGGACGGTCTGGGGCCAACGTCCTGACTTTC